This is a list of T cell receptor beta chains from one sample in a study of blood T cells in healthy people across ages. TCRdb fed the 5' RACE reads into MiXCR, producing one record per CDR3 protein. The sample lists more than 700,000 distinct CDR3 sequences, about 53% seen once, with under 50% in the top ten. The sample taken for sequencing was blood. These TCRs come from a man older than 75 in good health. Each CDR3 is given with its conserved first and last residue. D genes are given only for firm matches. Not all rows give a size; the values are once, few, many and, for expanded clones, a class.

TRBV10-1	14	TRBJ2-7	TRBD1	-	CASSPGQGSDEQYF	TGCGCCAGCAGCCCTGGACAGGGGAGCGACGAGCAGTACTTC
TRBV7-2	15	TRBJ1-5	-	-	CASSSSADRNQPQHF	TGTGCCAGCAGCTCATCGGCAGACAGAAATCAGCCCCAGCATTTT
TRBV20-1	13	TRBJ2-5	-	-	CSAPWGGRETQYF	TGCAGTGCTCCTTGGGGTGGGAGAGAGACCCAGTACTTC
TRBV29-1	13	TRBJ2-7	-	-	CSVEASATGWEYF	TGCAGCGTTGAGGCTAGCGCGACCGGGTGGGAGTACTTC
TRBV28	15	TRBJ2-7	TRBD2	-	CASSSPASGGDEQYF	TGTGCCAGCAGTTCTCCAGCTAGCGGGGGAGACGAGCAGTACTTC
TRBV20-1	15	TRBJ2-7	-	-	CSAYVAGSSYNEQYF	TGCAGTGCTTATGTGGCGGGAAGCTCCTACAATGAGCAGTACTTC
TRBV7-6	15	TRBJ2-3	TRBD2	-	CASSLGGGSPDTQYF	TGTGCCAGCAGCTTAGGGGGCGGGAGCCCAGATACGCAGTATTTT
TRBV12-3/TRBV12-4	12	TRBJ2-7	-	-	CASTSGRGEQYF	TGTGCCAGCACCTCGGGGCGAGGCGAGCAGTACTTC
TRBV30	15	TRBJ2-7	-	-	CAWSASHGTAYEQYF	TGTGCCTGGAGTGCCTCCCACGGGACGGCCTACGAGCAGTACTTC
TRBV29-1	12	TRBJ2-1	-	-	CSSRGRGNEQFF	TGCAGCTCGCGTGGGAGAGGGAATGAGCAGTTCTTC
TRBV20-1	14	TRBJ2-5	-	-	CSAREGPVQETQYF	TGCAGTGCTAGAGAGGGGCCGGTACAAGAGACCCAGTACTTC
TRBV6-1	13	TRBJ2-7	-	-	CASSAAGPYEQYF	TGTGCCAGCAGTGCGGCGGGGCCGTACGAGCAGTACTTC
TRBV7-9	11	TRBJ1-1	-	few	CASSAWGKAFF	TGTGCCAGCAGCGCTTGGGGAAAAGCTTTCTTT
TRBV7-2	14	TRBJ2-1	-	few	CASSPDGGPNEQFF	TGTGCCAGCAGCCCTGACGGAGGGCCCAATGAGCAGTTCTTC
TRBV10-3	15	TRBJ2-7	-	-	CAISETSKWADEQYF	TGTGCCATCAGTGAGACTAGTAAGTGGGCGGACGAGCAGTACTTC
TRBV20-1	14	TRBJ2-1	-	-	CSARLQGNYNEQFF	TGCAGTGCTAGACTCCAGGGGAACTACAATGAGCAGTTCTTC